Reported below is one T cell receptor (beta chain). The target antigen is unknown. TCRdb keeps only in-frame clones here, not all; method: immunoSEQ multiplex PCR. This repertoire shows about 120,000 clones, around 93% found once; its top ten account for more than 0.25%. The CDR3 consists of 18 residues. In germline, CDR1 is MDHEN, CDR2 SYDVKM. The J segment lost 6 bases and the V segment lost 5 bases, leaving 18 bases of the junction unmatched. This sample stems from a study of T cell repertoires and HLA-DP antigens. About the study: Donor ages ranged from 18-to-29 to 60-to-69; two men, one woman. Pre-culture CD4+ samples used 1,200 ng DNA versus around 220 ng for CD137+CD4+ sorts. General observations from the study: Total CD4+ responders were stimulated by HeLa antigen-presenting cells. Naive and memory CD4+ repertoires were not analysed separately.

The rearrangement uses TRBV28 and TRBJ1-5; 8 bases agree with TRBD1. Sequencing used CD4+ T cells from PBMCs. This TCR was sampled from a woman between 18 and 29 years old in good health and CMV-seronegative. CDR3 residues: CASSPSSRGRVFSQPQHF. In DNA, the CDR3 is TGTGCCAGCAGTCCCTCCTCCAGGGGGCGAGTCTTCTCTCAGCCCCAGCATTTT.